Sequencing of this TCR beta chain was carried out in a study of response to subunit inactivated influenza vaccine. The CDR3 covers 17 residues. CDR1 DFQATT and CDR2 SNEGSKA come from the germline V gene (reference sequence). The V end lost 0 bases, the J end lost 3 bases, and 18 bases lay between the germline ends. TCRdb independently ran MiXCR on the RT-PCR reads; one entry per CDR3 protein. The sample contains 590,000 or so distinct CDR3 sequences, roughly 15% of which appear only once. This receptor was obtained from a man in his fifties who received an inactivated influenza vaccine. The chain is built from TRBV20-1 and TRBJ2-1, with a possible D match to TRBD2 (6 bases). The sample here was PBMCs from blood, taken approximately 15 days before vaccination. The CDR3 coding sequence is TGCAGTGCTAGAGACGCCCAAGGGACTCGCAGCTACAATGAGCAGTTCTTC. Translation gives CSARDAQGTRSYNEQFF.